The following is a T cell receptor (beta chain) sequence with its context. V lost 1 base to trimming and J lost 1 base; unmatched junction nucleotides: 14. The V gene's germline CDR1 is LGHNA and CDR2 YNFKEQ. The CDR3 has 19 residues. The PCR contained 60 Vbeta and 13 Jbeta primers. Sequencing was performed with immunoSEQ multiplex PCR; in TCRdb, only in-frame clones are kept and a portion is missing. This sample has roughly 150,000 clones, with around three fifths found just once. The sample comes from a study of cytomegalovirus exposure and HLA in healthy donors. This receptor was obtained from a woman in her twenties or thirties in good health and CMV-seropositive. Sample: PBMCs. V gene TRBV4-2 combines with J gene TRBJ2-5; 8 bases match TRBD2. The CDR3 DNA follows: TGTGCCAGCAGCCAAGCCCGGGGGGTGGCTAGCGGGTCCCAAGAGACCCAGTACTTC. It specifies CASSQARGVASGSQETQYF.